The present T cell receptor (beta chain) was sequenced within a study of identical twins. Study-level findings and limits: For zero-insertion analyses, partial confounding could come from invariant MAIT and iNKT cells. In cord blood, abundant beta clonotypes had fewer insertions; memory showed no trend.

In germline, CDR1 is MNHEY, CDR2 SVGEGT. The CDR3 is 13 amino acids. Trimming shortened V by 3 bases and J by 10 bases, and 13 bases separated the two germline ends. As to this clonotype: Its target is not known.

Each CDR3 protein gets one entry after TCRdb re-called the 5' RACE reads with MiXCR. The profile covers a few hundred thousand distinct CDR3 sequences, with approximately 8.5% appearing a single time and less than 2.5% taken by the ten largest. These same records also appear under a second study, on yellow fever vaccine responses in identical twins.

The gene calls are TRBV6-2 or TRBV6-3 and TRBJ2-1; the D gene is possibly TRBD2 (7 bases). The clonotype originates from a woman aged 18-29 years in good health. Sequences were obtained from memory (CD45RO+) T cells sorted from blood. CDR3 region: CASSYGGAGEQFF. The DNA for the CDR3 is TGTGCCAGCAGTTATGGGGGGGCTGGAGAGCAGTTCTTC.